These T cell receptor beta chains were read from a single sample in a study of cytomegalovirus exposure and HLA in healthy donors. Sequencing was performed with immunoSEQ multiplex PCR; in TCRdb, only in-frame clones are kept and a portion is missing. The table records around 100,000 clones, 50% to 70% of them present only once. The specimen sequenced was PBMCs. Every receptor here comes from a human donor in good health. The CDR3 runs from the conserved cysteine through the conserved F or W. The D gene is left open where the match is weak.

CDR3 protein | V gene | D gene | J gene
CASNSPGQGPENTEAFF | TRBV5-8 | TRBD1 | TRBJ1-1
CASSPQVAYGYTF | TRBV11-2 | NA | TRBJ1-2
CASSPRRQSDTEAFF | TRBV7-9 | NA | TRBJ1-1
CSVGDNYEQYF | TRBV29-1 | NA | TRBJ2-7
CASSLSTGWDQPQHF | TRBV11-2 | NA | TRBJ1-5
CASSAWSGAYEQYF | TRBV19 | NA | TRBJ2-7
CASSRTSGLQETQYF | TRBV5-1 | TRBD2 | TRBJ2-5
CSVDGRGSWGTEAFF | TRBV29-1 | NA | TRBJ1-1
CASSLGLSGTETQYF | TRBV5-4 | NA | TRBJ2-5
CASSQVGQNTEAFF | TRBV4-1 | NA | TRBJ1-1
CASSSPGTGGMISEAFF | TRBV27 | TRBD1 | TRBJ1-1
CASSDGDNEQFF | TRBV10-2 | NA | TRBJ2-1
CASSPSGDFTYEQYF | TRBV4-1 | NA | NA
CASSEGTSGTDTQYF | TRBV7-9 | TRBD2 | TRBJ2-3
CASSLSVVASGIESRFF | TRBV11-2 | NA | TRBJ2-1
CASGPGAYYGYTF | TRBV12-5 | NA | TRBJ1-2
CASSLTSDRGGNEKLFF | TRBV11-2 | TRBD1 | TRBJ1-4
CASSRVSGNTEAFF | TRBV5-4 | NA | TRBJ1-1
CASSWGTVWWEQYF | TRBV7-9 | TRBD1 | TRBJ2-7
CASSLRASGGLTDTQYF | TRBV27 | TRBD2 | TRBJ2-3
CSVDNLYYGYTF | TRBV29-1 | NA | TRBJ1-2
CASSMRGGRNNEQFF | TRBV19 | TRBD2 | TRBJ2-1
CASSESAGQGKTEAFF | TRBV10-1 | TRBD1 | TRBJ1-1
CASSIGGRRAFYEQYF | TRBV19 | NA | TRBJ2-7
CASSTDRGRETQYF | TRBV2 | TRBD1 | TRBJ2-5
CASSALASGTDTQYF | TRBV10-1 | NA | TRBJ2-3
CASSKGVGNTIYF | TRBV21-1 | NA | TRBJ1-3
CASNPRGGQIKSPLHF | TRBV2 | NA | TRBJ1-6
CASRWDRFTDTQYF | TRBV5-4 | TRBD1 | TRBJ2-3
CASTLSLGTENGYTF | TRBV6-5 | TRBD1 | TRBJ1-2
CASSLVPGNQPQHF | TRBV5-1 | NA | TRBJ1-5
CASSFTSGSSYEQYF | TRBV5-1 | TRBD2 | TRBJ2-7
CACKIRDSSYEQYF | TRBV30 | TRBD1 | TRBJ2-7
CASSPGQGAAYGYTF | TRBV2 | TRBD1 | TRBJ1-2
CASSPSHEQYF | TRBV18 | NA | TRBJ2-7
CASSILVNGGEQYF | TRBV9 | NA | TRBJ2-7
CASSDRVAGGLHTGELFF | TRBV25-1 | TRBD2 | TRBJ2-2
CASSWTSGSPSTDTQYF | TRBV10-2 | TRBD2 | TRBJ2-3
CASSIDRRKTETIYF | TRBV19 | NA | TRBJ1-3
CASREDHTSEKLFF | TRBV6-5 | NA | TRBJ1-4
CASSEGGEAFF | TRBV6-4 | NA | TRBJ1-1
CASSQSLAGGGAQFF | TRBV14 | TRBD2 | TRBJ2-1
CASSLVFIGELFF | TRBV11-2 | NA | TRBJ2-2
CASSGAGPERETQYF | TRBV25-1 | TRBD2 | TRBJ2-5
CASLRLSSYNEQFF | TRBV28 | NA | TRBJ2-1
CASSPGSPLYEQYF | TRBV9 | NA | TRBJ2-7
CASSESTYNEQFF | TRBV25-1 | NA | TRBJ2-1
CASSQVTGAGNTIYF | TRBV4-1 | TRBD1 | TRBJ1-3
CASSTGLAGHFRTDTQYF | TRBV19 | TRBD2 | TRBJ2-3
CASSFGQRELFF | TRBV5-6 | NA | TRBJ2-2
CAWSAGAGAGELFF | TRBV30 | NA | TRBJ2-2
CASSLGHRNTEAFF | TRBV5-6 | NA | TRBJ1-1
CASRLTGLAGEQFF | TRBV6-1 | TRBD2 | TRBJ2-1